These T cell receptor beta chains were read from a single sample in a study of blood T cell repertoires in COVID-19. Sequenced by immunoSEQ multiplex PCR; TCRdb stores in-frame clones only, minus some. The repertoire has around 30,000 clones, roughly 90% of them found once; the top ten carry approximately 0.51%. Sequencing used peripheral blood. The receptors originated from a woman aged 40 to 50 with active or convalescent COVID-19. The CDR3 runs from the conserved cysteine through the conserved F or W. D genes are given only for firm matches. Rows may omit the clone size; those that give it use once, few, many or a size class.

J: TRBJ1-6; V: TRBV7-9; size: -; D: -; DNA: TGTGCCAGCAGCGAGGGACTGCTCGCAAATTCACCCCTCCACTTT; CDR3: CASSEGLLANSPLHF
J: TRBJ2-1; V: TRBV7-3; size: -; D: TRBD1; DNA: TGTGCCAGCAGCTTAACTCGGACAGGGACAAATGAGCAGTTCTTC; CDR3: CASSLTRTGTNEQFF
J: TRBJ1-1; V: TRBV30; size: -; D: -; DNA: TGTGCCTGGGGGGGGTGGGACATTGAAGCTTTCTTT; CDR3: CAWGGWDIEAFF
J: TRBJ2-7; V: TRBV7-2; size: -; D: TRBD2; DNA: TGTGCCAGCAGCACCCCGGGACTAGCGGGAGCCGGGCAGTACTTC; CDR3: CASSTPGLAGAGQYF
J: TRBJ2-1; V: TRBV7-6; size: once; D: TRBD1; DNA: TGTGCCAGCAGCTTAGTGTCTGGACAGGGGAACAATGAGCAGTTCTTC; CDR3: CASSLVSGQGNNEQFF
J: TRBJ2-2; V: TRBV12-3/TRBV12-4; size: -; D: -; DNA: TGTGCCAGCAGACCCCAGCGCCGGGAGCTGTTTTTT; CDR3: CASRPQRRELFF
J: TRBJ2-7; V: TRBV6-5; size: -; D: TRBD1; DNA: TGTGCCAGCAGTTCGGGACAAGGGGGCACATCTCGGTACTTC; CDR3: CASSSGQGGTSRYF
J: TRBJ1-1; V: TRBV6-5; size: -; D: TRBD1; DNA: TGTGCCAGCAGTTATGGGACAGCGAACACTGAAGCTTTCTTT; CDR3: CASSYGTANTEAFF
J: TRBJ2-1; V: TRBV11-2; size: -; D: TRBD2; DNA: TGTGCCAGCAGCTTCAGCGGGGGTGGGGATGAGCAGTTCTTC; CDR3: CASSFSGGGDEQFF
J: TRBJ2-1; V: TRBV23-1; size: -; D: TRBD2; DNA: TGCGCCAGCAGTCAATCAGGTCCCACTAGCGGGAGGGCCAATGAGCAGTTCTTC; CDR3: CASSQSGPTSGRANEQFF
J: TRBJ2-7; V: TRBV6-5; size: -; D: TRBD2; DNA: TGTGCCAGCAGTCAACGACTAGCGGGAGGGCTCGAGCAGTACTTC; CDR3: CASSQRLAGGLEQYF
J: TRBJ1-5; V: TRBV4-2; size: -; D: -; DNA: TGTGCCAGCAGCCAAGCCGACAAAAGCAATCAGCCCCAGCATTTT; CDR3: CASSQADKSNQPQHF
J: TRBJ2-1; V: TRBV11-2; size: -; D: TRBD2; DNA: TGTGCCAGCAGCTCATGGCGGGAGGGTAGAGAGCAGTTCTTC; CDR3: CASSSWREGREQFF
J: TRBJ1-2; V: TRBV6-5; size: -; D: -; DNA: TGTGCCAGCAGGGCTCGAGGTGATAACTATGGCTACACCTTC; CDR3: CASRARGDNYGYTF
J: TRBJ2-1; V: TRBV9; size: -; D: -; DNA: TGTGCCAGCAGCTCAAGGCAGGATGAGCAGTTCTTC; CDR3: CASSSRQDEQFF
J: TRBJ1-1; V: TRBV28; size: -; D: -; DNA: TGTGCCAGCAGTTCACGCCTAGGTGAAGCTTTCTTT; CDR3: CASSSRLGEAFF
J: TRBJ2-1; V: TRBV23-1; size: -; D: -; DNA: TGCGCCAGCAGTCAACGGAGCCCGAGGCGCTCCTACAATGAGCAGTTCTTC; CDR3: CASSQRSPRRSYNEQFF
J: TRBJ1-2; V: TRBV19; size: -; D: -; DNA: TGTGCCAGTGGGGGGGCCTATGGCTACACCTTC; CDR3: CASGGAYGYTF
J: TRBJ2-5; V: TRBV9; size: -; D: -; DNA: TGTGCCAGCAGCGTAGAACGGGGGGCAGAGACCCAGTACTTC; CDR3: CASSVERGAETQYF
J: TRBJ2-2; V: TRBV3-1/TRBV3-2; size: -; D: -; DNA: TGTGCCAGCAGCCCGCCCGTGGGGCGCACCGGGGAGCTGTTTTTT; CDR3: CASSPPVGRTGELFF
J: TRBJ1-1; V: TRBV7-3; size: -; D: -; DNA: TGTGCCAGCAGCTTAGGCAGGAACACTGAAGCTTTCTTT; CDR3: CASSLGRNTEAFF
J: TRBJ1-6; V: TRBV6-5; size: -; D: -; DNA: TGTGCCAGCAGCGGGGAGACAGGCAATTCACCCCTCCACTTT; CDR3: CASSGETGNSPLHF
J: TRBJ2-1; V: TRBV5-4; size: -; D: -; DNA: TGTGCCAGCAGCTTGCCGGGATCGACCCCCTACAATGAGCAGTTCTTC; CDR3: CASSLPGSTPYNEQFF
J: TRBJ2-1; V: TRBV7-6; size: -; D: TRBD1; DNA: TGTGCCAGCAGCTCGCGACAGGGGGTCAACAATGAGCAGTTCTTC; CDR3: CASSSRQGVNNEQFF
J: TRBJ2-7; V: TRBV9; size: -; D: TRBD2; DNA: TGTGCCAGCAGCGTAGAGGGTCGGGAGGGCCTCGACGAGCAGTACTTC; CDR3: CASSVEGREGLDEQYF
J: TRBJ1-1; V: TRBV28; size: -; D: -; DNA: TGTGCCAGCACAATCGACAACATGAACACTGAAGCTTTCTTT; CDR3: CASTIDNMNTEAFF
J: TRBJ2-3; V: TRBV19; size: -; D: TRBD2; DNA: TGTGCCAGTAGTATCGGAGGCGGGGGAGATCTATTCGGCACAGATACGCAGTATTTT; CDR3: CASSIGGGGDLFGTDTQYF
J: TRBJ2-1; V: TRBV19; size: -; D: TRBD2; DNA: TGTGCCAGTCAGGCGGGTGGCGGGAGCTCCTACAATGAGCAGTTCTTC; CDR3: CASQAGGGSSYNEQFF